This TCR beta chain was captured by sequencing in a study of blood T cell repertoires in COVID-19. Measured with immunoSEQ multiplex PCR; TCRdb has only the in-frame clones, and not every one. The repertoire has about 98,000 clones, around nine tenths of them found once; the top ten carry roughly 1.9%. Recruited during active infection, patients (from Seattle) were subsequently followed longitudinally. Sequencing was performed on peripheral blood. This TCR came from a woman aged 45-60 years with COVID-19, enrolled during active disease.

The CDR3 DNA sequence: TGTGCCAGCAGCTTTTCAGGGGCTTCTGGAAACACCATATATTTT. Amino acid sequence: CASSFSGASGNTIYF. The rearrangement links TRBV11-2 to TRBJ1-3; tentative D call: TRBD1 (6 bases). This CDR3 is built from 15 residues. Trimming took 3 bases from V and 1 from J, leaving 10 bases between them. Germline CDR1 SGHAT, CDR2 FQNNGV.